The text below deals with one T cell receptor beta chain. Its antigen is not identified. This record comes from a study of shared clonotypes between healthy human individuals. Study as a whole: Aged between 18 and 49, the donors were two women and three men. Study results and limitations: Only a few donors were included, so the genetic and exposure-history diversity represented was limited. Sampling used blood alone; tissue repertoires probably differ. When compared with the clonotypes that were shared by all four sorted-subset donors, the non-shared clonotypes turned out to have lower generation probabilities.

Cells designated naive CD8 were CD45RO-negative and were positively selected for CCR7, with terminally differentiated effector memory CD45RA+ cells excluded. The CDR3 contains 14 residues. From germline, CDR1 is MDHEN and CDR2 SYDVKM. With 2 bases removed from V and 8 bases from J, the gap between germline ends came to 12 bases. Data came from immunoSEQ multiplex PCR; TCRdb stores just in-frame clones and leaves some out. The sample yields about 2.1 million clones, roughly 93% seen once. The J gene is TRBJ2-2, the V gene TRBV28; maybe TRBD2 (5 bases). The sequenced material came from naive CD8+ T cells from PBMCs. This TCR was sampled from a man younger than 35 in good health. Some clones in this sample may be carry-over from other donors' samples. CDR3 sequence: CASSLTGYNGELFF. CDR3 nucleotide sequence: TGTGCCAGCAGTTTAACGGGGTATAATGGGGAGCTGTTTTTT.